This paragraph reports one T cell receptor beta chain. Its cognate antigen is unknown. Healthy adults negative for HIV, lacking recent acute infections or vaccinations, served as donors. These data are taken from a study of shared clonotypes between healthy human individuals. Study-wide points: Large sequencing depth failed to make sorted-subset sequencing complete, rarefaction showed. Tissues were not sampled, only blood, and their repertoires likely differ.

Germline CDR1 reads MGHRA; CDR2 reads YSYEKL. Trimming left V 4 bases short and J 4 bases short, with 17 bases between. This CDR3 comprises 15 residues. Original handling: ImmunoSEQ output lacked quality scores and full-length reads, limiting matched filtering. Some clones are missing from TCRdb's copy, which holds only in-frame ones; the method was immunoSEQ multiplex PCR. V and J calls and clone size come straight from that table; D and trimming were deduced from the DNA. The sample lists around 2.5 million clones, 93% occurring once. The clonotype was recovered from a man aged 18 to 30 in good health. Some clones in this sample may be carry-over from other donors' samples. The chain links TRBV4-1 to TRBJ2-7; possible D gene TRBD2, 7 bases. Sequencing was done on a sample of naive CD4+ T cells from PBMCs. Subset in this sample: CD45RA+ positively selected. The CDR3 nucleotides are TGCGCCAGCAGCCGACCGGCGGGGGCGATATACGAGCAGTACTTC. As protein: CASSRPAGAIYEQYF.